This T cell receptor (beta chain) was sequenced during a study of T cells in Graves' hyperthyroidism and ophthalmopathy. Amplification of TCR beta CDR3 regions was performed using RNA transcripts as template. A set of HTBI primers served as the primers for a first-round RT-PCR of the TCR CDR3. From the multiplex PCR reads, TCRdb called clonotypes with MiXCR, one entry per CDR3 protein. In the table there are some 490,000 distinct CDR3 sequences, about 20% of which are singletons. Overall study results and limits: The model forecast ophthalmopathy, anticipating it by a median 6.5 months before onset. Most thyroid clonotypes that were expanded above 0.001 also turned up in blood.

Patients with ophthalmopathy all had a Clinical Activity Score of at least 3, a NOSPECS grade of at least 4 and duration under 3 months. The authors obtained PBMCs from 10 ml of fresh peripheral blood. For this clonotype: As yet, its antigen is unknown.

CDR1 and CDR2 (germline): SGHVS, FQNEAQ. Trimming cost V 2 bases and J 0 bases, with 7 bases left between them. The CDR3 extends over 15 amino acids. The gene calls are TRBV7-8 and TRBJ2-2; D is undetermined. Sequenced input: blood. This TCR came from a woman in her 70s with Graves' ophthalmopathy. CDR3 DNA sequence: TGTGCCAGCAGCTTAAACGGGCCGAACACCGGGGAGCTGTTTTTT. This sequence encodes CASSLNGPNTGELFF. Full variable domain (rest looked up from reference TRBV7-8 and TRBJ2-2): GAGVSQSPRYKVAKRGQDVALRCDPISGHVSLFWYQQALGQGPEFLTYFQNEAQLDKSGLPSDRFFAERPEGSVSTLKIQRTQQEDSAVYLCASSLNGPNTGELFFGEGSRLTVL.